This TCR beta chain is from a study of identical twins. Study results and limitations: Twin-shared out-of-frame alpha sequences showed excess low generation probability. High-abundance cord blood beta clonotypes had fewer insertions; memory repertoires showed none.

CDR1 DFQATT and CDR2 SNEGSKA come from the germline V gene (reference sequence). Trimming removed 0 bases at V and 3 bases at J, with 15 bases between. The CDR3 length is 15 residues. Points on this clonotype: What it binds is unknown.

Healthy Caucasians alone served as donors. A universal primer site was added by template switching, and unique molecular identifiers were carried by the cDNA. From the 5' RACE reads, TCRdb called clonotypes with MiXCR, one entry per CDR3 protein. The data contain approximately 890,000 distinct CDR3 sequences, 12% of them singletons. The sample was also linked to a second study, of yellow fever vaccine responses in identical twins.

This clonotype originated in a woman aged 18-29 years in good health. Sequencing was done on a sample of PBMCs. The chain links TRBV20-1 to TRBJ2-7; TRBD2 is a possible D gene (6 bases). The CDR3 nucleotides read TGCAGTGCTAGAGATTTCAACGAGGGACTCTACGAGCAGTACTTC. This encodes CSARDFNEGLYEQYF.